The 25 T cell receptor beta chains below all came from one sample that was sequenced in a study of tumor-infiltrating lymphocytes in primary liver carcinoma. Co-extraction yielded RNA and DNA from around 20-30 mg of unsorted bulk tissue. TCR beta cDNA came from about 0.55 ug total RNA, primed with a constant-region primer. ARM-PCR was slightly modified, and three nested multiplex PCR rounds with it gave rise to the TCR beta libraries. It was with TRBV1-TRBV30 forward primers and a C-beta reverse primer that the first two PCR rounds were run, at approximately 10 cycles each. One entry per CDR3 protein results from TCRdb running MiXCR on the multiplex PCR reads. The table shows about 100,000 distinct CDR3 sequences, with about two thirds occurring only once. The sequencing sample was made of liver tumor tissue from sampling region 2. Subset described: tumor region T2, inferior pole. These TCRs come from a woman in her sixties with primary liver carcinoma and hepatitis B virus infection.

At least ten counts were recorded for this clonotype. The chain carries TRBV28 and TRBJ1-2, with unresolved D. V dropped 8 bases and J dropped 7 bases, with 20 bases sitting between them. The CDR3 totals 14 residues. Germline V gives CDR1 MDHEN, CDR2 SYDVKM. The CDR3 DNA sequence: TGTGCCAGCGGCGGTGGCCGGCATAGTCGTGGCTACACCTTC. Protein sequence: CASGGGRHSRGYTF.

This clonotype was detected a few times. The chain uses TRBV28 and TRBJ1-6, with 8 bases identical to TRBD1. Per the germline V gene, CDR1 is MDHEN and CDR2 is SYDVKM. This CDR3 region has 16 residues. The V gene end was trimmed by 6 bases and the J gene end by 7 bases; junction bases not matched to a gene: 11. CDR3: CASSRNLGQGNSPLHF. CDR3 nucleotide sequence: TGTGCCAGCAGCCGGAACCTTGGACAGGGAAATTCACCCCTCCACTTT.

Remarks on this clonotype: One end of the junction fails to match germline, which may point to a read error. CDR3 sequence: CASGYPDRGDQPQHF. The CDR3 DNA reads as TGTGCCAGCGGTTACCCAGACAGGGGGGACCAGCCTCAGCATTTT. The gene calls are TRBV6-6 and TRBJ1-5, with 9 nucleotides matching TRBD1. The CDR3 totals 15 residues. Germline V gives CDR1 MNHNY, CDR2 SVGAGI (reference sequence).

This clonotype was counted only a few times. The DNA for the CDR3 is TGTGCCAGCGGCCCGACTAGCACAGATACGCAGTATTTT. Translating it yields CASGPTSTDTQYF. This chain connects TRBV28 to TRBJ2-3, with D unclear. CDR1 is MDHEN and CDR2 is SYDVKM in the germline V gene. V lost 8 bases and J 0 bases, leaving 9 bases between the germline ends. CDR3 size: 13 residues.

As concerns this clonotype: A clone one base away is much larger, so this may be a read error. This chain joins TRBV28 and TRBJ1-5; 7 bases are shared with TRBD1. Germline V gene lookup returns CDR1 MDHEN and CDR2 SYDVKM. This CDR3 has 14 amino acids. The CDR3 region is CVSRPQGEVQPQHF. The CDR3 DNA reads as TGTGTCAGCAGACCTCAGGGGGAAGTACAGCCCCAGCATTTT.

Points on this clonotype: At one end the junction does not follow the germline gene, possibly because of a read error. CDR3: CASSFGTSGITEYNEQLF. The CDR3 coding sequence is TGTGCCAGCAGCTTCGGGACTAGCGGGATTACCGAGTACAATGAACAGCTCTTC. The genes are TRBV12-3 or TRBV12-4 and TRBJ2-1, with TRBD2 identical over 13 bases. This CDR3 has 18 residues.

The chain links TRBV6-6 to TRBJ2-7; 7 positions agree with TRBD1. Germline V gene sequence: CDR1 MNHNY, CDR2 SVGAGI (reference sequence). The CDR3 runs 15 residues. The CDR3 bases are TGTGTCACCAGTTACTCGGGGACAGCGTTCCACGAGCAGTACTTC. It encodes CVTSYSGTAFHEQYF.

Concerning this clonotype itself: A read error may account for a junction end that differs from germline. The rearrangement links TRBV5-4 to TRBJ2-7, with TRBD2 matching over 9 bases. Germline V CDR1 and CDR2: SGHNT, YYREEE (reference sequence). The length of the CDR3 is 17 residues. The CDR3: CASSLRRGSSGIRELYF. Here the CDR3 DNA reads TGTGCCAGTAGCTTGCGTCGGGGGTCTAGCGGGATTCGCGAGCTGTACTTC.

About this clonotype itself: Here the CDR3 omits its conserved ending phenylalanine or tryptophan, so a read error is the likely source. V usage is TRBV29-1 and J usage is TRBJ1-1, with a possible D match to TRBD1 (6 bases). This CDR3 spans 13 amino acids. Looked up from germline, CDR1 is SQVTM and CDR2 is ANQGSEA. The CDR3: CSVEYDRNAEAFS. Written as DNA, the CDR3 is TGCAGCGTTGAATACGACAGGAACGCTGAAGCTTTCTCT.

The CDR3 is CCAKGLTITGELFF. In DNA, the CDR3 is TGCTGCGCAAAGGGACTAACGATCACCGGGGAGCTGTTTTTT. The genes are TRBV29-1 and TRBJ2-2; 7 nucleotides align to TRBD2. The CDR3 contains 14 residues. Germline values: CDR1 SQVTM, CDR2 ANQGSEA.

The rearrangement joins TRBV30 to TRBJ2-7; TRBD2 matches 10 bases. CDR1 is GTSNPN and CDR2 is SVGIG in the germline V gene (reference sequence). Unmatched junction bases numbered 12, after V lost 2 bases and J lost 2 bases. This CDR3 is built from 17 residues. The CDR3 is CAWSTWTSGGGAYEQYF. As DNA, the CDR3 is TGTGCCTGGAGTACCTGGACTAGCGGAGGAGGCGCCTACGAGCAGTACTTC.

CDR3 in DNA: TGTGCCAGTACCACCAGGACAGGCTTTAATCAGCCCCAGCATTTT. Translation: CASTTRTGFNQPQHF. The chain links TRBV19 to TRBJ1-5, with 7 bases matching TRBD1. CDR1 and CDR2 (germline): LNHDA, SQIVND (reference sequence). The CDR3 totals 15 residues. Losses at the gene ends were 7 bases for V and 4 bases for J; bases not matched to a gene: 10.

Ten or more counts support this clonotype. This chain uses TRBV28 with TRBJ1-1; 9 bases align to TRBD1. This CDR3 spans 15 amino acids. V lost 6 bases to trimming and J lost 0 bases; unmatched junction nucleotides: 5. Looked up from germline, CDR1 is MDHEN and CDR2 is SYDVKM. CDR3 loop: CASRYRGLLNTEAFF. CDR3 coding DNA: TGTGCCAGCAGATACAGGGGGCTCTTGAACACTGAAGCTTTCTTT.

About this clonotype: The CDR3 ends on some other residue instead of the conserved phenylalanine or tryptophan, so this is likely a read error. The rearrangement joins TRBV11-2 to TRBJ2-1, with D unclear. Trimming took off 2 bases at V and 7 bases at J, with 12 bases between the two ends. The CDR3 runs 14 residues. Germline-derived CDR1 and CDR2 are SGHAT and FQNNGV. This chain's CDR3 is CASSLRLSTNEQFL. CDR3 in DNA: TGTGCCAGCAGCTTACGGCTATCCACAAATGAGCAGTTCTTA.

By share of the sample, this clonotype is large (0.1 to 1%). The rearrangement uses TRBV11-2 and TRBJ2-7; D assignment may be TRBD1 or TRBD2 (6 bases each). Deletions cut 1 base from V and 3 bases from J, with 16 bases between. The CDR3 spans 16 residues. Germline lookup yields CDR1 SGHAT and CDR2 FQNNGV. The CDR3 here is CASSLASGAGGYEQYF. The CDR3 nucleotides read TGTGCCAGCAGCTTAGCGTCGGGGGCAGGAGGCTACGAGCAGTACTTC.

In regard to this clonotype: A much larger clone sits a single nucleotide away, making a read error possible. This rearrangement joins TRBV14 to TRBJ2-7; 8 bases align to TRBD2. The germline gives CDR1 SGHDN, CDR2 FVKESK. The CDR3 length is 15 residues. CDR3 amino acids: CSSSPMGTSRHEQYF. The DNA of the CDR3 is TGTTCCAGCAGCCCCATGGGGACTAGTCGCCACGAGCAGTACTTC. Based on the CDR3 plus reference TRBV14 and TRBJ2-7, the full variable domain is EAGVTQFPSHSVIEKGQTVTLRCDPISGHDNLYWYRRVMGKEIKFLLHFVKESKQDESGMPNNRFLAERTGGTYSTLKVQPAELEDSGVYFCSSSPMGTSRHEQYFGPGTRLTVT.

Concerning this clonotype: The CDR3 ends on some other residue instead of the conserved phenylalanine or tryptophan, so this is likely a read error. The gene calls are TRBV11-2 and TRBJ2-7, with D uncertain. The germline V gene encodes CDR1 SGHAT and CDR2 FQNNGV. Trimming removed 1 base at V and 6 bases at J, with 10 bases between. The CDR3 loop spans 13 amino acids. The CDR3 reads CASSLGSRAEQYI. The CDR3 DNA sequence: TGTGCCAGCAGCTTAGGGTCGAGAGCCGAGCAGTACATC.

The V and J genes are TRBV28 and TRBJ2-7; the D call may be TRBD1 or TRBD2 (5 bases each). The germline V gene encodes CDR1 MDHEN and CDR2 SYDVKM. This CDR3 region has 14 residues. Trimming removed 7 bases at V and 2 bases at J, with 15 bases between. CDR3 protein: CASTPIGAPYEQYF. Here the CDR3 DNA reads TGTGCCAGCACCCCAATCGGGGCCCCCTACGAGCAGTACTTC.

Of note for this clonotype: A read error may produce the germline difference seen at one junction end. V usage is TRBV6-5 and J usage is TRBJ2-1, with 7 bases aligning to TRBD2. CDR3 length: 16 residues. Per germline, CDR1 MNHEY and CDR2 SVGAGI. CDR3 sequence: CVSSPRGASGYNEQFF. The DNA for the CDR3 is TGTGTCAGCAGCCCGCGAGGGGCTAGCGGCTACAATGAGCAATTCTTC.

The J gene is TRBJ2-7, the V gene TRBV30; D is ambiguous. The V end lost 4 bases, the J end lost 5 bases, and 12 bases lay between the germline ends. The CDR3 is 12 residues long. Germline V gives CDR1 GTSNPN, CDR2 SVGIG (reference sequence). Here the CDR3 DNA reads TGTGCCTGGACTCCCTTTGACCACGAGCAGTACTTC. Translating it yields CAWTPFDHEQYF.

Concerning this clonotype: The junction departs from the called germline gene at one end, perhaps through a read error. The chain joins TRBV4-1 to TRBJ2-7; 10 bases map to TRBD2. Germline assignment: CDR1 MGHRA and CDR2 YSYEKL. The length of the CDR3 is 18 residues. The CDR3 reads CASSQEMGISGRRHEQYF. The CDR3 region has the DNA TGTGCCAGCAGCCAAGAAATGGGGATTAGCGGGAGGAGGCACGAGCAGTACTTC.

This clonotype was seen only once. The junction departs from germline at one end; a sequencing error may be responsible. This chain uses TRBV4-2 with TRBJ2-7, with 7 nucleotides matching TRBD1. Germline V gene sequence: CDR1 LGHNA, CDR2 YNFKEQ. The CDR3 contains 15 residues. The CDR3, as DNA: TGTATCAGCAGCCAAGATCTGGCAGGGGGTGGGCCTACGGACTTC. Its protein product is CISSQDLAGGGPTDF.

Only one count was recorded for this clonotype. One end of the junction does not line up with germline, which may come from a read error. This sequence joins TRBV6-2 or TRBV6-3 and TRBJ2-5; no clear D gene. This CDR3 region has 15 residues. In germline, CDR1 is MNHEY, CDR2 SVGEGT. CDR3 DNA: TGTACCAGAAGTTCCCTCGGACGGACCCAAGAGACCCAGTACTTC. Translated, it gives CTRSSLGRTQETQYF.

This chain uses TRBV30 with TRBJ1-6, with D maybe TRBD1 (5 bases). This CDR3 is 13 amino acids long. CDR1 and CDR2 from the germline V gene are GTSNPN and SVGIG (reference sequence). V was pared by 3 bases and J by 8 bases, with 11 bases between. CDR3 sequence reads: CAWRGRVDSPLHF. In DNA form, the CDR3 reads TGTGCCTGGAGGGGACGGGTTGATTCACCCCTCCACTTT.

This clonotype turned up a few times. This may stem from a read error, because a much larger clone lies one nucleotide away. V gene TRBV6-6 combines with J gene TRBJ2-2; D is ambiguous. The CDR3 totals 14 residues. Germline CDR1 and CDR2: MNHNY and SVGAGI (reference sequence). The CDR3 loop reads CASSSPANTRELFF. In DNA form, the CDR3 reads TGTGCCAGCAGTTCCCCGGCGAACACCCGGGAGCTGTTTTTT.